This paragraph covers one T cell receptor (beta chain) sequence. The V gene's germline CDR1 is SGHAT and CDR2 FQNNGV. The CDR3 sequence is 16 residues long. Trimming stripped 6 bases from V and 4 bases from J, with 21 bases between. The sample is drawn from a study of blood T cell repertoires in COVID-19. Study summary: The study drew acute and convalescent COVID-19 samples from the United States, Italy and Spain.

Only in-frame clones appear in the TCRdb table, and some are missing; sequencing was by immunoSEQ multiplex PCR. The table includes about 310,000 clones, 85% to 90% detected once. The rearrangement uses TRBV11-2 and TRBJ1-1; D unclear. This TCR was recovered from a young woman with acute COVID-19. The sequencing sample was made of PBMCs or T cells enriched from blood (not recorded which). CDR3 nucleotides: TGTGCCAGCAGGGCACCCGGGAAAGGACCTCTCACTGAAGCTTTCTTT. This gives the protein CASRAPGKGPLTEAFF.